This TCR beta chain is drawn from a study of blood T cell repertoires in COVID-19. The CDR3 loop spans 16 amino acids. Germline values: CDR1 SGHVS, CDR2 FQNEAQ. V lost 3 bases to trimming and J lost 6 bases, with 20 bases between them. Measured with immunoSEQ multiplex PCR; TCRdb has only the in-frame clones, and not every one. The sample holds tens of thousands of clones, just under 80% seen once. Sequencing was done on a sample of peripheral blood. The rearrangement joins TRBV7-8 to TRBJ1-1; perhaps TRBD1 as D (5 bases). The source of this sequence is a woman aged 55-69 years with acute or convalescent COVID-19. CDR3 bases: TGTGCCAGCAGCTTCCGTGGGGCGTCCTGGAGCGCTGAAGCTTTCTTT. Its translation is CASSFRGASWSAEAFF.